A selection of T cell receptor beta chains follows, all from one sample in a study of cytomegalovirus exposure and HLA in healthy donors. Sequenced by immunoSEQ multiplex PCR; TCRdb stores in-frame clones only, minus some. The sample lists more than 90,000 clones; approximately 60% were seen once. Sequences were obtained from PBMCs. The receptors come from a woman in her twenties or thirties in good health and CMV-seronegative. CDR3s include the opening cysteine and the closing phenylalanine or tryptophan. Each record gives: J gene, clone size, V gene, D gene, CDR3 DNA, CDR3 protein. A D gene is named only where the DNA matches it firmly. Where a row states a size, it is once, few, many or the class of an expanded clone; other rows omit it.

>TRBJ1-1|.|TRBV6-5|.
TGTGCCACCGTTGTCGATACGGGCACTGAAGCTTTCTTT
CATVVDTGTEAFF
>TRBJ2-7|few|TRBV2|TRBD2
TGTGCCAGCGGGCCGGGACTAGCGGACGAGCAGTACTTC
CASGPGLADEQYF
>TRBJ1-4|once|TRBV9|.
TGTGCCAGCAGCGTGGGACTTAATAATGAAAAACTGTTTTTT
CASSVGLNNEKLFF
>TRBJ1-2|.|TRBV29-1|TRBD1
TGCAGCGTTGAAGGGACAGGGACCGCTGGCTACACCTTC
CSVEGTGTAGYTF
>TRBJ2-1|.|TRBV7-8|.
TGTGCCAGCAGCTTCCTGGTGGGCACGAATGAGCAGTTCTTC
CASSFLVGTNEQFF
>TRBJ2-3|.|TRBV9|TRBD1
TGTGCCAGCAGGGGACAGGGCACAGATACGCAGTATTTT
CASRGQGTDTQYF
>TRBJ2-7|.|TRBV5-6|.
TGTGCCAGCACCCCCCTGGGAGTATCGGGTTTTGAGGAGCAGCACTTC
CASTPLGVSGFEEQHF
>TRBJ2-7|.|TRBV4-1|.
TGCGCCAGCAGCCAAGGATGGTCCAGGGAACCCTACGAGCAGTACTTC
CASSQGWSREPYEQYF
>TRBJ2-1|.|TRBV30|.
TGTGCCTGGAGTTATGGAATCGAGGCCAACAATGAGCAGTTCTTC
CAWSYGIEANNEQFF
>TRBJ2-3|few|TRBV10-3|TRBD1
TGTGCCATCAGGACAGGGGAGTTGGTGAGAGATACGCAGTATTTT
CAIRTGELVRDTQYF
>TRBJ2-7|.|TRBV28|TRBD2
TGTGCCAGCAGTACCCCTAGACTAGCGCGCACCCCCTACGAGCAGTACTTC
CASSTPRLARTPYEQYF
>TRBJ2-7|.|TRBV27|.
TGTGCCAGCAGTTTAAGGGGCAACGAGCAGTACTTC
CASSLRGNEQYF
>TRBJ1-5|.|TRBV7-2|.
TGTGCCAGCAGCTTAGTGGCAGGATCGAATCAGCCCCAGCATTTT
CASSLVAGSNQPQHF
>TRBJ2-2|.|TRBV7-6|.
TGTGCCAGCAGAGTTGGCGGAACCACCGGGGAGCTGTTTTTT
CASRVGGTTGELFF
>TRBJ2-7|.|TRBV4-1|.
TGCGCCAGCAGCCAAGATCTAGCACGAACCTACGAGCAGTACTTC
CASSQDLARTYEQYF
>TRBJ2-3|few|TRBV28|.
TGTGCCAGCAGCCCCTTAACAGAAAACACAGATACGCAGTATTTT
CASSPLTENTDTQYF
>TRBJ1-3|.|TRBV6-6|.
TGTGCCAGCACCACCGGGGCGGCGGGAGGAAACACCATATATTTT
CASTTGAAGGNTIYF
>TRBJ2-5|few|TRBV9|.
TGTGCCAGCAGCGTAGGTAGCGCTCAAGAGACCCAGTACTTC
CASSVGSAQETQYF
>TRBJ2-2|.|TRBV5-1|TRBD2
TGCGCCAGCATTGGACTAGCGGGAGGAACCGGGGAGCTGTTTTTT
CASIGLAGGTGELFF
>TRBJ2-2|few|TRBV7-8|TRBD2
TGTGCCAGCAGGATTCTCCTAGCGGGAGACGGCGGGGAGCTGTTTTTT
CASRILLAGDGGELFF
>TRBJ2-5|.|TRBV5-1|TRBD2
TGCGCCAGCAGCACCCAGGGACTAGACGACGAGACCCAGTACTTC
CASSTQGLDDETQYF
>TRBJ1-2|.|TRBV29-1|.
TGCAGCGTTGAAGATTTTGACCTCGGAGGTCGGGGTAACTATGGCTACACCTTC
CSVEDFDLGGRGNYGYTF
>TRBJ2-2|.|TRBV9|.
TGTGCCAGCAGCCCCCGAACCGGTGCCGGGGAGCTGTTTTTT
CASSPRTGAGELFF
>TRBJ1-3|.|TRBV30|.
TGTGCCTGGAGGTCTTTCACACGCAACTCTGGAAACACCATATATTTT
CAWRSFTRNSGNTIYF
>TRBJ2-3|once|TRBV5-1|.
TGCGCCAGCAGCTTGGCCAGGCTCGAAAGCACAGATACGCAGTATTTT
CASSLARLESTDTQYF
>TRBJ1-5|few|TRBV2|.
TGTGCCAGCACCGAGCGAGGGTACAGCAATCAGCCCCAGCATTTT
CASTERGYSNQPQHF
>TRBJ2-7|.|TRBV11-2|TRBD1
TGTGCCAGCAGCTCCCCGGCCAGGGGGCTCTACGAGCAGTACTTC
CASSSPARGLYEQYF
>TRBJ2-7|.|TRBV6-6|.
TGTGCCAGCAGCCTCGCGGGGCCTAATACCTACGAGCAGTACTTC
CASSLAGPNTYEQYF
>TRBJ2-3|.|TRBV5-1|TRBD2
TGCGCCAGCAGCTTGGGAGCGGGAGTGGGCGATACGCAGTATTTT
CASSLGAGVGDTQYF
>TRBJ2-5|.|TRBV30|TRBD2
TGTGCCTGGAGTCCTTCAGCGGGATGGGGCCAAGAGACCCAGTACTTC
CAWSPSAGWGQETQYF
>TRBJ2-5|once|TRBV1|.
TGCACCAGCAGCCAAGATCCGGAGCGTGAGCGGGAGGGGGCCGGGCAAGAGACCCAGTACTTC
CTSSQDPEREREGAGQETQYF
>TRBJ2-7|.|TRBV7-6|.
TGTGCCAGCAGCTTATGGAGGGACGAGCAGTACTTC
CASSLWRDEQYF
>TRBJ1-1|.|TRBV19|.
TGTGCCAGTAGTGCCGGGGTTGCTGAAGCTTTCTTT
CASSAGVAEAFF
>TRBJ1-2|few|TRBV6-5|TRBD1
TGTGCCAGCAGTCCCGCCGGGACAGGGCTGGGCGGCTACACCTTC
CASSPAGTGLGGYTF
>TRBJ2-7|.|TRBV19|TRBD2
TGTGCCAGTAGTCATACTAGCGGGCAAACCTACGAGCAGTACTTC
CASSHTSGQTYEQYF
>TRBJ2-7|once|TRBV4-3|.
TGCGCCAGCAGCCAAGGTTTACAGGGTCCCTACGAGCAGTACTTC
CASSQGLQGPYEQYF
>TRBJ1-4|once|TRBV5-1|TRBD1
TGCGCCAGCAGCTTGGAACGAGACAGGGGACCCATTTACCAAAAACTGTTTTTT
CASSLERDRGPIYQKLFF
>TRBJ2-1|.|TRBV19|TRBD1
TGTGCCAGTAGTATGGGACAGGGTAGGTACAATGAGCAGTTCTTC
CASSMGQGRYNEQFF
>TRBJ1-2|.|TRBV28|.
TGTGCCAGCAGTGAATACCTCAGGGGAAGCTACACCTTC
CASSEYLRGSYTF
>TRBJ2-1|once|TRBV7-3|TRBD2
TGTGCCAGCAGCTTACTAGCGGGAGGATACAATGAGCAGTTCTTC
CASSLLAGGYNEQFF
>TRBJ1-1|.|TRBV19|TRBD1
TGTGCCAGTTTCCCTCCGGGACAGGGCTTGAACACTGAAGCTTTCTTT
CASFPPGQGLNTEAFF
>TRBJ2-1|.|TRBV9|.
TGTGCCAGCAGCGGGGGGGTCTTATACAATGAGCAGTTCTTC
CASSGGVLYNEQFF
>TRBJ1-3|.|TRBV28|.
TGTGCCAGCAGAACCCCTGACCGGGAAGGGAACACCATATATTTT
CASRTPDREGNTIYF
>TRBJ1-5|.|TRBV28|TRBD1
TGTGCCAGCAGTCAACCGGGACAGGGGGATCAGCCCCAGCATTTT
CASSQPGQGDQPQHF
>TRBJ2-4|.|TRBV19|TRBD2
TGTGCCAGTAGTCCTCGGGGGAGCGGGAGGGCCCAGGCCAAAAACATTCAGTACTTC
CASSPRGSGRAQAKNIQYF
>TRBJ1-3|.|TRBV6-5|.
TGTGCCAGCAGTCCGACAGGCTCTGGAAACACCATATATTTT
CASSPTGSGNTIYF
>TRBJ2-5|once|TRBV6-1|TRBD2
TGTGCCAGCAGTGCGGGACTAGGAGAGACCCAGTACTTC
CASSAGLGETQYF
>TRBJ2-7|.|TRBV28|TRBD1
TGTGCCAGCAGCCGGGACAGGGGGCACGAGCAGTACTTC
CASSRDRGHEQYF
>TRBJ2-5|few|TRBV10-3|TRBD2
TGTGCCATCAGTGAGTCTGCTAGCGGGAGGGCCCAAGAGACCCAGTACTTC
CAISESASGRAQETQYF
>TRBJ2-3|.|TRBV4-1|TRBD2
TGCGCCAGCAGCCAAGGGGGCCTAGCGGGGATGGCAGATACGCAGTATTTT
CASSQGGLAGMADTQYF
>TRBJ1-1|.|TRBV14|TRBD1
TGTGCCAGCAGCCACGCGTCGACAGGGACCACTGAAGCTTTCTTT
CASSHASTGTTEAFF
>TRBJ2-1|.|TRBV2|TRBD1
TGTGCCAGCAGTTGGGACAGGGGACAATCCTACAATGAGCAGTTCTTC
CASSWDRGQSYNEQFF
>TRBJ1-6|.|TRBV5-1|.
TGCGCCAGCAGCTTGGGGTTTGGGACAAGTGAATCACCCCTCCACTTT
CASSLGFGTSESPLHF
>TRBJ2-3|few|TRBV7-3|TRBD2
TGTGCCAGCAGCTTAACGCGGGGGGGAGGTAGCACAGATACGCAGTATTTT
CASSLTRGGGSTDTQYF
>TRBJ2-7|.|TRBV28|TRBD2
TGTGCCAGCAGTTTAACGCGGGAGATATACGAGCAGTACTTC
CASSLTREIYEQYF
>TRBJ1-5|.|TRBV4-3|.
TGCGCCAGCAGCCAAGATCTATCCGCGCCGGCCCAGCATTTT
CASSQDLSAPAQHF
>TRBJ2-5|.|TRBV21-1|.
TGTGCCAGGACTAGGACAGGGGATCTTTCCGTTGAACAAGAGACCCAGTACTTC
CARTRTGDLSVEQETQYF
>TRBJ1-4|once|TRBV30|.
TGTGCCGCAAACCGGGACTTGAGGGATGAAAAACTGTTTTTT
CAANRDLRDEKLFF